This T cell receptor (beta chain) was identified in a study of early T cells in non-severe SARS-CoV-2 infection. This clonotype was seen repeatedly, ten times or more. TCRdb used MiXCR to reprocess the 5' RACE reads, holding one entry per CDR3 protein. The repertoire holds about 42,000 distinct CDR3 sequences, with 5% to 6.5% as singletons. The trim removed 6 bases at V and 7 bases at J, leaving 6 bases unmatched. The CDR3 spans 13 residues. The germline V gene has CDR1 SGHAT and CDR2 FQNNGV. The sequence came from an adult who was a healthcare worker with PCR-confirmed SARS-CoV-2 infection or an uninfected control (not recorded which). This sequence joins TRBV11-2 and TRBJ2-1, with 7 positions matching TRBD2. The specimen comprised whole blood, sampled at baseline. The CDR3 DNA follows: TGTGCCAGCAGACCGGGGGGTTGGAATGAGCAGTTCTTC. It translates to CASRPGGWNEQFF.